The next 19 T cell receptor beta chains were all read from a single sample in a study of cytomegalovirus exposure and HLA in healthy donors (dated by TCRdb to 2016 to 2017). Libraries were constructed by the immunoSEQ multiplex PCR assay. For the multiplex PCR, a mixture combining 60 forward primers for TCR Vbeta segments and 13 reverse primers for TCR Jbeta segments was used. The source is immuneACCESS, and TCRdb retained only in-frame sequences with V and J called. Part of the clones is not carried over; for the studies checked, unresolved V genes explain less than half of this, and the remainder is unexplained. The sample records roughly 82,000 clones, approximately 81% of which are singletons. The ten largest clonotypes hold under 7.5% of the sample. The specimen was PBMCs. The receptor source for this set is a woman between 50 and 59 years old in good health and CMV-seropositive.

The chain joins TRBV29-1 to TRBJ1-2, with a tentative D call TRBD1 (6 bases). CDR1 SQVTM and CDR2 ANQGSEA come from the germline V gene. Trimming shortened V by 0 bases and J by 2 bases, and 10 bases separated the two germline ends. The CDR3 covers 14 residues. CDR3 region: CSVEDGQGNYGYTF. DNA of the CDR3: TGCAGCGTTGAAGATGGGCAGGGGAACTATGGCTACACCTTC.

The V call is TRBV10-1, the J call TRBJ2-7, with a possible D match to TRBD1 (5 bases). The CDR3 covers 14 residues. Germline V gene sequence: CDR1 WNHNN, CDR2 SYGVQD (reference sequence). The V and J ends lost 2 bases and 2 bases respectively, with 10 bases between them. CDR3 region: CASSEPGNPYEQYF. The DNA for the CDR3 is TGCGCCAGCAGTGAGCCAGGGAACCCCTACGAGCAGTACTTC.

The rearrangement links TRBV9 to TRBJ1-1; D is ambiguous. Germline lookup yields CDR1 SGDLS and CDR2 YYNGEE. Trimming took 3 bases from V and 7 from J, leaving 13 bases between them. The CDR3 is 13 residues long. The CDR3 DNA sequence: TGTGCCAGCAGCGCCCATCGGGTGGATGAAGCTTTCTTT. This sequence encodes CASSAHRVDEAFF. The full variable domain, its missing parts supplied by reference TRBV9 and TRBJ1-1, is DSGVTQTPKHLITATGQRVTLRCSPRSGDLSVYWYQQSLDQGLQFLIQYYNGEERAKGNILERFSAQQFPDLHSELNLSSLELGDSALYFCASSAHRVDEAFFGQGTRLTVV.

The chain couples TRBV7-9 to TRBJ1-1, with D hard to call. Looked up from germline, CDR1 is SEHNR and CDR2 is FQNEAQ (reference sequence). Trimming shortened V by 3 bases and J by 4 bases, and 15 bases separated the two germline ends. The length of the CDR3 is 15 residues. The DNA for the CDR3 is TGTGCCAGCAGCTTCATCCCGACGGGTGGCACTGAAGCTTTCTTT. This gives the protein CASSFIPTGGTEAFF.

V gene TRBV5-6 combines with J gene TRBJ2-5; D might be TRBD1 (5 bases). V lost 2 bases to trimming and J lost 2 bases, with 19 bases between them. Germline values: CDR1 SGHDT, CDR2 YYEEEE. The CDR3 has 17 amino acids. Written as DNA, the CDR3 is TGTGCCAGCAGCTTCGGACATTCTCCTGCACGACAAGAGACCCAGTACTTC. This translates into CASSFGHSPARQETQYF. Combining the CDR3 with reference TRBV5-6 and TRBJ2-5 gives the whole variable domain DAGVTQSPTHLIKTRGQQVTLRCSPKSGHDTVSWYQQALGQGPQFIFQYYEEEERQRGNFPDRFSGHQFPNYSSELNVNALLLGDSALYLCASSFGHSPARQETQYFGPGTRLLVL.

The rearrangement uses TRBV21-1 and TRBJ1-2; the table calls TRBD1, which could not be checked here. TRBV21-1 is a known pseudogene. The CDR3 consists of 13 residues. CDR3 loop: CASSIQGCYGYTF. In nucleotides, the CDR3 is TGTGCCAGCAGCATACAGGGGTGCTATGGCTACACCTTC.

The table lists this clone with a few counts. The V and J genes are TRBV6-1 and TRBJ1-4; 9 nucleotides agree with TRBD1. With 8 bases clipped from V and 7 bases from J, the junction kept 8 bases outside the gene matches. This CDR3 contains 14 residues. The germline CDR1 and CDR2 sequences are MNHNS and SASEGT. CDR3 residues: CASGNRGRFEKLFF. CDR3 DNA sequence: TGTGCCAGCGGCAACAGGGGGCGCTTTGAAAAACTGTTTTTT.

The chain has TRBV18 and TRBJ2-3; TRBD1 is a possible D gene (6 bases). CDR3 length: 16 residues. V lost 2 bases and J lost 1, with 13 bases in between. CDR1 and CDR2 (germline): KGHSH, LQKENI. In DNA, the CDR3 is TGTGCCAGCTCACCAATGGGGGCAACCGGCACAGATACGCAGTATTTT. It codes for CASSPMGATGTDTQYF.

This clone was recorded once. This chain joins TRBV2 and TRBJ2-6; D not resolved. V shed 6 bases and J shed 0 bases, with 9 bases lying between them. Germline V gene data show CDR1 as SNHLY and CDR2 as FYNNEI. CDR3 length: 15 amino acids. The CDR3 DNA follows: TGTGCCAGCAGCGTACAAAGCTCTGGGGCCAACGTCCTGACTTTC. Protein product: CASSVQSSGANVLTF.

The CDR3 DNA is TGCGCCAGCAGTGATCCAGGGAAGGCAACTAATGAAAAACTGTTTTTT. The encoded protein is CASSDPGKATNEKLFF. The chain is built from TRBV10-2 and TRBJ1-4, with D perhaps TRBD1 (5 bases). The CDR3 has 16 residues. V was pared by 3 bases and J by 0 bases, with 11 bases between. Germline CDR1 is WSHSY and CDR2 is SAAADI.

The chain links TRBV11-2 to TRBJ2-7; D not resolved. This CDR3 spans 13 amino acids. Germline V gene lookup returns CDR1 SGHAT and CDR2 FQNNGV. The V gene lost 1 base and the J gene lost 7 bases, with 11 bases spanning the gap. CDR3 sequence reads: CASSLAPVWEQYF. In DNA, the CDR3 is TGTGCCAGCAGCTTAGCGCCAGTCTGGGAGCAGTACTTC.

The J gene is TRBJ1-3, the V gene TRBV9; D is perhaps TRBD1 (5 bases). The V end was cut by 0 bases, the J end by 2 bases, with 9 bases between. Looked up from germline, CDR1 is SGDLS and CDR2 is YYNGEE. The CDR3 has 15 residues. The CDR3 here is CASSVAGNAGNTIYF. The DNA for the CDR3 is TGTGCCAGCAGCGTAGCAGGGAATGCTGGAAACACCATATATTTT.

This rearrangement joins TRBV14 to TRBJ2-7, with TRBD1 matching over 9 bases. The length of the CDR3 is 15 residues. Germline V CDR1 and CDR2: SGHDN, FVKESK. Losses at the gene ends were 0 bases for V and 2 bases for J; bases not matched to a gene: 2. CDR3 protein: CASSQEGQGTYEQYF. CDR3 bases: TGTGCCAGCAGCCAAGAAGGACAGGGGACCTACGAGCAGTACTTC.

The CDR3 nucleotides read TGTGCCTGGAGTGACGGAGGGGAGAATCAGCCCCAGCATTTT. Amino acids: CAWSDGGENQPQHF. This chain joins TRBV30 and TRBJ1-5; weak D call: TRBD1 (5 bases). CDR1 GTSNPN and CDR2 SVGIG come from the germline V gene (reference sequence). CDR3 length: 14 residues. The V end was cut by 1 base, the J end by 4 bases, with 11 bases between.

This rearrangement joins TRBV14 to TRBJ1-1, with no clear D. The CDR3 covers 13 residues. Germline CDR1 and CDR2: SGHDN and FVKESK. Trimming pared 1 base from V and 10 bases from J, leaving 13 bases between. CDR3 coding DNA: TGTGCCAGCAGCCAAGGAGGAAGATGGTCAGCTTTCTTT. Its protein is CASSQGGRWSAFF.

The V and J genes are TRBV5-1 and TRBJ2-5, with D tentatively TRBD1 (6 bases). The J call may be wrong; the DNA end is better matched by TRBJ2-7. This CDR3 has 13 residues. Germline CDR1 and CDR2: SGHRS and YFSETQ. DNA of the CDR3: TGCGCCAGCAGCTTGGACAGGGCCTACGAGCAGTACTTC. It yields the protein CASSLDRAYEQYF.

This clone turned up a few times. CDR3 region: CSVDGVAGGLAKNIQYF. DNA for the CDR3: TGCAGCGTTGATGGGGTAGCGGGTGGACTAGCCAAAAACATTCAGTACTTC. The chain combines TRBV29-1 with TRBJ2-4; 7 nucleotides align to TRBD2. The germline V gene has CDR1 SQVTM and CDR2 ANQGSEA. V trimming: 3 bases; J trimming: 0 bases; junction bases outside the gene matches: 11. The CDR3 consists of 17 residues.

This clone was observed once. V is TRBV18 and J is TRBJ2-7; 7 bases agree with TRBD1. CDR3 size: 11 residues. Germline V gene sequence: CDR1 KGHSH, CDR2 LQKENI. V lost 5 bases to trimming and J lost 10 bases; unmatched junction nucleotides: 5. The CDR3 loop reads CASSDGDRQYF. CDR3 nucleotides: TGTGCCAGCTCAGACGGGGACAGACAGTACTTC.

V usage is TRBV13 and J usage is TRBJ2-3; D possibly corresponds to TRBD2 (6 bases). Between the trimmed V and J ends, which lost 6 bases and 2 bases, there was a span of 18 bases. Germline assignment: CDR1 PRHDT and CDR2 FYEKMQ (reference sequence). The CDR3 covers 16 residues. The CDR3 loop reads CASRFSGTRFTDTQYF. CDR3 DNA: TGTGCCAGCAGATTCTCCGGGACTCGGTTCACAGATACGCAGTATTTT.